This T cell receptor beta chain was obtained from a study of T cell responses to AZD1222 COVID-19 vaccine. Generated by immunoSEQ multiplex PCR, the TCRdb table keeps only in-frame clones and is missing some. The table records about 150,000 clones, about 91% of them present only once. Notes on the study in general: The donor group comprised mostly white British people and more females; the analysis possibly underestimated clonal diversity.

As for this clone: Its antigen remains unidentified.

With 5 bases clipped from V and 2 bases from J, the junction kept 9 bases outside the gene matches. Germline assignment: CDR1 MRHNA and CDR2 SNTAGT. The CDR3 runs 17 residues. The chain uses TRBV6-4 and TRBJ2-2; the match to TRBD2 covers 9 bases. The receptor comes from an adult who received the AZD1222 COVID-19 vaccine. The material sequenced was peripheral blood, taken 28 days after the second AZD1222 dose. This CDR3 is CASSPRREGRNTGELFF. CDR3 in DNA: TGTGCCAGCAGTCCCCGGCGGGAGGGCCGAAACACCGGGGAGCTGTTTTTT.